The rows below give T cell receptor beta chains drawn from one sample of a study of blood T cell repertoires in COVID-19. Repertoires were generated with immunoSEQ multiplex PCR, while TCRdb's copy carries only in-frame clones and drops some. Here the sample spans around 290,000 clones, more than 75% being singletons. Sequences were obtained from PBMCs or T cells enriched from blood (not recorded which). These receptors were obtained from a woman between 55 and 75 years old in a cohort exposed to, infected with or recovered from COVID-19 (not recorded which). The CDR3 runs from the conserved cysteine through the conserved F or W. Fields, in order: clone size, D gene, J gene, V gene, CDR3 DNA, CDR3 protein. The D gene is left open where the match is weak. Not every row has a clone size; where given, it reads once, few, many or a size class.

>NA|TRBD2|TRBJ2-1|TRBV4-2
TGTGCCAGCAGCCTAGGGACTAGCAGTAACAATGAGCAGTTCTTC
CASSLGTSSNNEQFF
>once|NA|TRBJ1-1|TRBV15
TGTGCCACCAGCACGGGACAGAACACTGAAGCTTTCTTT
CATSTGQNTEAFF
>NA|TRBD2|TRBJ2-1|TRBV28
TGTGCCAGCAGCACTATAGGACTAGCGGGAGTAAGGGATGAGCAGTTCTTC
CASSTIGLAGVRDEQFF
>NA|TRBD1|TRBJ1-5|TRBV29-1
TGCAGCGTTGAGGGGACAGGTCCTCAGCCCCAGCATTTT
CSVEGTGPQPQHF
>NA|NA|TRBJ2-6|TRBV19
TGTGCCACAAGCCTTCTCTCTGGGGCCAACGTCCTGACTTTC
CATSLLSGANVLTF
>few|NA|TRBJ2-2|TRBV7-3
TGTGCCAGCAGCTTAGGACAGAACACCGGGGAGCTGTTTTTT
CASSLGQNTGELFF
>NA|NA|TRBJ1-6|TRBV7-9
TGTGCCAGCAGCCGGGGAGGGGGGGGAAATTCACCCCTCCACTTT
CASSRGGGGNSPLHF
>NA|TRBD2|TRBJ2-7|TRBV27
TGTGCCAGCAGTTCTCTAGCGGCCCCGGCCTACGAGCAGTACTTC
CASSSLAAPAYEQYF
>once|TRBD2|TRBJ2-7|TRBV14
TGTGCCAGCCGAATACCGAACAGGACTAGCGGCACCAGAGGCCACGAGCAGTACTTC
CASRIPNRTSGTRGHEQYF
>NA|TRBD1|TRBJ1-4|TRBV25-1
TGTGCCAGCAGTGATAGGACAGGGCCCGATGAAAAACTGTTTTTT
CASSDRTGPDEKLFF
>NA|TRBD1|TRBJ1-3|TRBV9
TGTGCCAGCAGCGAAGGGACAGGGTCAAGGCGGGGAAACACCATATATTTT
CASSEGTGSRRGNTIYF
>NA|NA|TRBJ1-6|TRBV21-1
TGTGCCAGCAGCAGGCCCTCCAGGGCTCGGGTCTATAATTCACCCCTCCACTTT
CASSRPSRARVYNSPLHF
>once|TRBD2|TRBJ2-7|TRBV6-5
TGTGCCAGCAGTACTAGCGGATCCTACGAGCAGTACTTC
CASSTSGSYEQYF
>NA|TRBD1|TRBJ2-1|TRBV28
TGTGCCAGCAGGGAAGACAGGGGGCTTTACAATGAGCAGTTCTTC
CASREDRGLYNEQFF
>once|NA|TRBJ2-5|TRBV9
TGTGCCAGCAGCAGACGGGGAGTTAGAATTGGAGAGACCCAGTACTTC
CASSRRGVRIGETQYF
>NA|TRBD2|TRBJ2-2|TRBV24-1
TGTGCCACCAGTGACCCCCCTATAGCGGGGTACACCGGGGAGCTGTTTTTT
CATSDPPIAGYTGELFF
>NA|TRBD1|TRBJ2-1|TRBV9
TGTGCCAGCAGCAAGCGGACAGGGGGCGATGAGCAGTTCTTC
CASSKRTGGDEQFF
>NA|NA|TRBJ1-5|TRBV28
TGTGCCAGCAGCTACACCCGGGTCCGAAAGAGCAATCAGCCCCAGCATTTT
CASSYTRVRKSNQPQHF
>NA|NA|TRBJ2-5|TRBV7-2
TGTGCCAGCAGCTCAATGAGGGCGGGACCCGAGACCCAGTACTTC
CASSSMRAGPETQYF
>NA|TRBD1|TRBJ2-5|TRBV7-9
TGTGCCAGCAGCGTGGGACAGCTCCAAGAGACCCAGTACTTC
CASSVGQLQETQYF
>few|NA|TRBJ2-7|TRBV27
TGTGCCAGCAGTGACACCTACGAGCAGTACTTC
CASSDTYEQYF
>NA|NA|TRBJ2-1|TRBV6-5
TGTGCCAGCAGTTACCAGCAGGGGAGATACAATGAGCAGTTCTTC
CASSYQQGRYNEQFF
>NA|TRBD2|TRBJ2-1|TRBV4-2
TGTGCCAGCAGCCAAGCCGCCAACCCCACTGGCGGGAGGCTTGGTTACAATGAGCAGTTCTTC
CASSQAANPTGGRLGYNEQFF
>NA|NA|TRBJ1-5|TRBV19
TGTGCCAGTCGGAGGGGAGAGGTCAGCAATCAGCCCCAGCATTTT
CASRRGEVSNQPQHF
>NA|NA|TRBJ2-1|TRBV6-5
TGTGCCAGCAGTCCCCCACTGAACAATGAGCAGTTCTTC
CASSPPLNNEQFF
>once|TRBD2|TRBJ2-1|TRBV27
TGTGCCAGCAGTTCTTGGGTAGCGGGAGAGGATGAGCAGTTCTTC
CASSSWVAGEDEQFF
>NA|TRBD1|TRBJ1-6|TRBV9
TGTGCCAGCAGCGTAGGGGCAGGGGGCGCAGGTTCACCCCTCCACTTT
CASSVGAGGAGSPLHF
>few|NA|TRBJ1-6|TRBV7-8
TGTGCCAGCACCAAGGACTTCCCTACTTCACCCCTCCACTTT
CASTKDFPTSPLHF
>NA|TRBD1|TRBJ2-7|TRBV24-1
TGTGCCACCAGTGATAAGACAGGGGCTTCCTACGAGCAGTACTTC
CATSDKTGASYEQYF
>once|TRBD1|TRBJ1-2|TRBV24-1
TGTGCCACCAGTGATCCCGGGACAGGGCCCTATGGCTACACCTTC
CATSDPGTGPYGYTF
>NA|NA|TRBJ2-1|TRBV3-1/TRBV3-2
TGTGCCAGCAGCCAAGAGCGGAGCTCCTACAATGAGCAGTTCTTC
CASSQERSSYNEQFF
>NA|TRBD2|TRBJ2-1|TRBV20-1
TGCAGTGCTAGTATGACTAGCGGGAGGAATGAGCAGTTCTTC
CSASMTSGRNEQFF
>NA|NA|TRBJ1-1|TRBV5-1
TGCGCCAGCAGCTTGGAGAGGGTCACTGAAGCTTTCTTT
CASSLERVTEAFF
>NA|TRBD2|TRBJ2-7|TRBV20-1
TGCAGTGCTTTTACTAGCGACGAGCAGTACTTC
CSAFTSDEQYF
>NA|TRBD1|TRBJ2-7|TRBV27
TGTGCCAGCAGTTCGGACAGGGGGCTTAACGAGCAGTACTTC
CASSSDRGLNEQYF
>NA|TRBD1|TRBJ1-1|TRBV5-1
TGCGCCAGCAGACTGACAGGGGCGGGCACTGAAGCTTTCTTT
CASRLTGAGTEAFF
>NA|TRBD1|TRBJ1-2|TRBV28
TGTGCCAGCATTACAGGGGGCTTTAACTATGGCTACACCTTC
CASITGGFNYGYTF